This TCR beta chain was retrieved from a study of shared clonotypes between healthy human individuals. CDR1 and CDR2 from the germline V gene are MGHDK and SYGVNS. CDR3 length: 15 amino acids. The germline V and J ends were trimmed by 4 bases and 2 bases, with 12 bases remaining between them. In the original analysis: Quality scores were absent from the junction-only immunoSEQ sequences, so filtering differed. Libraries were prepared by immunoSEQ multiplex PCR; TCRdb keeps only in-frame clonotypes and omits some of them. The V and J calls and clone size were taken over from that table, and D and trimming were inferred from the DNA. This table holds 330,000 or so clones, 73% found once.

The genes are TRBV25-1 and TRBJ2-4; tentatively, D is TRBD1 or TRBD2 (5 bases each). The specimen sequenced was memory CD4+ T cells sorted from blood. Regarding subset: CD45RA-negative fraction. This clonotype was obtained from a man in his thirties or forties in good health. The CDR3 reads CASSAPGPSKNIQYF. CDR3 bases: TGTGCCAGCAGTGCCCCGGGACCGTCCAAAAACATTCAGTACTTC.